A single sample is the source of the 19 T cell receptor beta chains below, sequenced in a study of blood T cell repertoires in COVID-19. Data came from immunoSEQ multiplex PCR; TCRdb stores just in-frame clones and leaves some out. The data show about 290,000 clones, with 85% seen just once and around 4.1% held by the top ten. The material sequenced was peripheral blood. The receptor set was obtained from a woman in her forties or fifties with active or convalescent COVID-19.

The chain links TRBV10-3 to TRBJ1-1; 8 nucleotides align to TRBD1. The CDR3 totals 15 residues. Germline values: CDR1 ENHRY, CDR2 SYGVKD. Trimming removed 0 bases from V and 4 bases from J; junction bases left unmatched: 4. CDR3 in amino acids: CAISESDRDFTEAFF. CDR3 DNA: TGTGCCATCAGTGAGTCGGACAGGGATTTCACTGAAGCTTTCTTT.

The chain links TRBV5-1 to TRBJ1-4; weak D call: TRBD1 (5 bases). The V end was cut by 5 bases, the J end by 13 bases, with 24 bases between. The CDR3 is made up of 15 amino acids. CDR1 is SGHRS and CDR2 is YFSETQ in the germline V gene. The CDR3 DNA is TGCGCCAGCAGGATAATTGAAGGGACTAAGGGAGTACTGTTTTTT. Its protein is CASRIIEGTKGVLFF.

The chain carries TRBV7-9 and TRBJ1-3, with unresolved D. This CDR3 spans 12 amino acids. Germline V gene lookup returns CDR1 SEHNR and CDR2 FQNEAQ (reference sequence). V shed 8 bases and J shed 0 bases, with 5 bases lying between them. The CDR3 loop reads CASLSSGNTIYF. Here the CDR3 DNA reads TGTGCCAGCCTGAGCTCTGGAAACACCATATATTTT. Supplemented by reference TRBV7-9 and TRBJ1-3, the full variable domain reads DTGVSQNPRHKITKRGQNVTFRCDPISEHNRLYWYRQTLGQGPEFLTYFQNEAQLEKSRLLSDRFSAERPKGSFSTLEIQRTEQGDSAMYLCASLSSGNTIYFGEGSWLTVV.

This rearrangement joins TRBV4-1 to TRBJ2-7, with 9 bases identical to TRBD2. CDR3 length equals 17 residues. J was trimmed by 4 bases and V by 0 bases; bases with no gene match: 10. Germline V gives CDR1 MGHRA, CDR2 YSYEKL. The CDR3 is CASSQERGLAGQYEQYF. CDR3 DNA sequence: TGCGCCAGCAGCCAAGAAAGGGGTCTAGCGGGACAGTACGAGCAGTACTTC.

The chain links TRBV4-2 to TRBJ1-2, with 9 bases aligning to TRBD1. CDR3 length: 15 amino acids. Germline V gene lookup returns CDR1 LGHNA and CDR2 YNFKEQ. J lost 8 bases, V lost 3 bases, and 10 bases had no gene match. The CDR3 sequence: CASSQRDREVSGYTF. CDR3 in DNA: TGTGCCAGCAGCCAGAGGGACAGGGAAGTTTCCGGCTACACCTTC.

This chain uses TRBV10-3 with TRBJ1-1, with TRBD1 matching over 9 bases. The germline V gene has CDR1 ENHRY and CDR2 SYGVKD. V gave up 0 bases and J gave up 10 bases; unmatched junction bases: 3. This CDR3 contains 13 residues. CDR3 DNA sequence: TGTGCCATCAGTGAGTCTCGACAGGGGGGAGCTTTCTTT. Translated: CAISESRQGGAFF.

This rearrangement joins TRBV21-1 to TRBJ1-2; the table assigns TRBD1, which was not confirmed against the DNA. TRBV21-1 is recorded as a pseudogene. CDR3 length equals 16 residues. DNA for the CDR3: TGTGCCAGCAGCAAAAGACAGGGGGCGCAGCTCTATGGCTACACCTTC. Amino acid sequence: CASSKRQGAQLYGYTF.

V gene TRBV30 combines with J gene TRBJ2-3; perhaps TRBD1 as D (5 bases). Germline loops: CDR1 GTSNPN, CDR2 SVGIG (reference sequence). The CDR3 extends over 16 amino acids. Trimming pared 5 bases from V and 1 base from J, leaving 19 bases between. The CDR3 loop is CAWARFGAGGTDTQYF. CDR3 coding DNA: TGTGCCTGGGCCCGGTTTGGGGCAGGAGGCACAGATACGCAGTATTTT.

The V gene is TRBV7-8, the J gene TRBJ2-3, with 14 bases fitting TRBD2. The V gene's germline CDR1 is SGHVS and CDR2 FQNEAQ. V was pared by 1 base and J by 3 bases, with 6 bases of the junction left unmatched. The CDR3 runs 18 residues. The CDR3 DNA is TGTGCCAGCAGCTTAGGGGGACTAGCGGGAGTAGGGACAGATACGCAGTATTTT. It encodes CASSLGGLAGVGTDTQYF. The variable domain in full, with the rest retrieved from reference TRBV7-8 and TRBJ2-3, is GAGVSQSPRYKVAKRGQDVALRCDPISGHVSLFWYQQALGQGPEFLTYFQNEAQLDKSGLPSDRFFAERPEGSVSTLKIQRTQQEDSAVYLCASSLGGLAGVGTDTQYFGPGTRLTVL.

The chain combines TRBV11-2 with TRBJ1-3; no reliable D call. Trimming took 1 base from V and 0 from J, leaving 10 bases between them. The germline V gene encodes CDR1 SGHAT and CDR2 FQNNGV. The CDR3 is 16 residues long. CDR3: CASSLAGRISGNTIYF. DNA of the CDR3: TGTGCCAGCAGCTTAGCTGGCCGCATCTCTGGAAACACCATATATTTT.

The V gene is TRBV28, the J gene TRBJ2-3; weak D call: TRBD2 (6 bases). The CDR3 has 14 residues. The germline V and J ends were trimmed by 6 bases and 2 bases, with 12 bases remaining between them. The germline V gene encodes CDR1 MDHEN and CDR2 SYDVKM. This CDR3 is CASRYGGDTDTQYF. The DNA for the CDR3 is TGTGCCAGCAGATACGGAGGGGACACAGATACGCAGTATTTT.

This rearrangement joins TRBV19 to TRBJ1-6, with 7 bases that match TRBD1. V shed 10 bases and J 8 bases; nucleotides not matched to a gene: 8. The CDR3 sequence is 13 residues long. Per germline, CDR1 LNHDA and CDR2 SQIVND (reference sequence). CDR3 loop: CATAWQGDSPLHF. The CDR3 nucleotides read TGTGCCACCGCCTGGCAGGGGGATTCACCCCTCCACTTT. The full variable domain, rest sourced from reference TRBV19 and TRBJ1-6, is DGGITQSPKYLFRKEGQNVTLSCEQNLNHDAMYWYRQDPGQGLRLIYYSQIVNDFQKGDIAEGYSVSREKKESFPLTVTSAQKNPTAFYLCATAWQGDSPLHFGNGTRLTVT.

The J gene is TRBJ1-2, the V gene TRBV7-9; D is unclear. Looked up from germline, CDR1 is SEHNR and CDR2 is FQNEAQ (reference sequence). CDR3 length equals 16 residues. V shed 3 bases and J shed 6 bases, with 20 bases lying between them. The CDR3 DNA reads as TGTGCCAGCAGCTTTAGTCCGTGGAGGCAGAGGCATGGCTACACCTTC. Its protein product is CASSFSPWRQRHGYTF.

This clone was recorded once. The chain employs TRBV10-2 and TRBJ1-2; D not certain. The CDR3 length is 13 residues. The V and J ends lost 0 bases and 7 bases respectively, with 9 bases between them. Germline V gene lookup returns CDR1 WSHSY and CDR2 SAAADI. DNA of the CDR3: TGCGCCAGCAGTGAGTCCCATGGACTTGGCTACACCTTC. It codes for CASSESHGLGYTF.

This rearrangement joins TRBV2 to TRBJ1-5; D is possibly TRBD1 (6 bases). Germline V gives CDR1 SNHLY, CDR2 FYNNEI. V was pared by 6 bases and J by 0 bases, with 15 bases between. The CDR3 sequence is 16 residues long. CDR3 region: CASSGRGGPSNQPQHF. The CDR3 bases are TGTGCCAGCAGCGGAAGGGGGGGGCCTAGCAATCAGCCCCAGCATTTT.

This clone was detected only once. The CDR3 here is CATSRGGSYEQYF. The CDR3 region has the DNA TGTGCCACCTCCCGGGGAGGGTCCTACGAGCAGTACTTC. The chain uses TRBV15 and TRBJ2-7, with 7 bases that match TRBD2. V lost 8 bases, J lost 1 base, and 5 bases stayed unmatched. Germline V gene data show CDR1 as LNHNV and CDR2 as YYDKDF (reference sequence). This CDR3 is built from 13 residues.

The V and J genes are TRBV19 and TRBJ2-1, with D uncertain. This CDR3 spans 15 amino acids. V shed 3 bases and J shed 0 bases, with 9 bases lying between them. CDR1 and CDR2 from the germline V gene are LNHDA and SQIVND (reference sequence). The CDR3 is CASSMEWSSYNEQFF. CDR3 bases: TGTGCCAGTAGTATGGAGTGGAGCTCCTACAATGAGCAGTTCTTC. Filled out from reference TRBV19 and TRBJ2-1, the complete variable domain reads DGGITQSPKYLFRKEGQNVTLSCEQNLNHDAMYWYRQDPGQGLRLIYYSQIVNDFQKGDIAEGYSVSREKKESFPLTVTSAQKNPTAFYLCASSMEWSSYNEQFFGPGTRLTVL.

This rearrangement joins TRBV9 to TRBJ2-1, with TRBD1 matching 9 bases. Germline V gene lookup returns CDR1 SGDLS and CDR2 YYNGEE. Trimming at V came to 4 bases and at J to 6 bases, leaving 5 bases not matched to a gene. The CDR3 covers 14 residues. This chain's CDR3 is CASSRTGASNEQFF. CDR3 sequence (DNA): TGTGCCAGCAGCAGGACAGGGGCATCCAATGAGCAGTTCTTC.

The chain recombines TRBV10-3 with TRBJ1-3; unclear D gene. The germline V gene has CDR1 ENHRY and CDR2 SYGVKD. CDR3 size: 13 residues. V was pared by 8 bases and J by 0 bases, with 8 bases between. CDR3 DNA: TGTGCCATCGCGGGCTCCTCTGGAAACACCATATATTTT. It is translated as CAIAGSSGNTIYF.